This T cell receptor beta chain comes out of a study of technical replicates of blood from several donors. Here immunoSEQ multiplex PCR was the method, and the copy in TCRdb shows in-frame clones only, minus some. The sample gives some 64,000 clones, 85% to 95% of which show up once; about 4.5% is in the top ten. Looked up from germline, CDR1 is LGHNT and CDR2 is FRNRAP. Trimming removed 1 base from V and 0 bases from J, with 7 bases in between. The CDR3 is 15 residues long. The sample consisted of PBMCs. The clonotype originates from a human donor in good health. Some clones in this sample may be carry-over from other donors' samples. The chain has TRBV12-5 and TRBJ1-3, with no clear D. CDR3 nucleotide sequence: TGTGCTAGTGGTTTGGGTTCCTCCTCTGGAAACACCATATATTTT. It translates to CASGLGSSSGNTIYF.